This T cell receptor beta chain derives from a study of human T cells and chemical hapten exposure. Indicated time point: pre-sensitization, week 0. Treatment denoted: therapeutic diphenylcyclopropenone sensitization with weekly scalp DPC. Blood sampling occurred before each patch-test application. The V end was cut by 8 bases, the J end by 7 bases, with 15 bases between. The germline gives CDR1 MNHEY, CDR2 SVGAGI. The length of the CDR3 is 13 residues. TCRdb passed the RACE reads through MiXCR, listing each CDR3 protein once. Of roughly 110,000 distinct CDR3 sequences in the sample, more than 10% were seen once.

This rearrangement joins TRBV6-5 to TRBJ1-5; possibly TRBD1 for D (5 bases). The sample in question was whole blood, obtained in connection with sensitization to the hapten diphenylcyclopropenone (DPC). The TCR was taken from a woman aged 45 to 65 with alopecia areata. Some clones in this sample may be carry-over from other donors' samples. CDR3 amino acids: CASGGVVGQPQHF. The DNA of the CDR3 is TGTGCCAGCGGAGGGGTTGTAGGGCAGCCCCAGCATTTT.